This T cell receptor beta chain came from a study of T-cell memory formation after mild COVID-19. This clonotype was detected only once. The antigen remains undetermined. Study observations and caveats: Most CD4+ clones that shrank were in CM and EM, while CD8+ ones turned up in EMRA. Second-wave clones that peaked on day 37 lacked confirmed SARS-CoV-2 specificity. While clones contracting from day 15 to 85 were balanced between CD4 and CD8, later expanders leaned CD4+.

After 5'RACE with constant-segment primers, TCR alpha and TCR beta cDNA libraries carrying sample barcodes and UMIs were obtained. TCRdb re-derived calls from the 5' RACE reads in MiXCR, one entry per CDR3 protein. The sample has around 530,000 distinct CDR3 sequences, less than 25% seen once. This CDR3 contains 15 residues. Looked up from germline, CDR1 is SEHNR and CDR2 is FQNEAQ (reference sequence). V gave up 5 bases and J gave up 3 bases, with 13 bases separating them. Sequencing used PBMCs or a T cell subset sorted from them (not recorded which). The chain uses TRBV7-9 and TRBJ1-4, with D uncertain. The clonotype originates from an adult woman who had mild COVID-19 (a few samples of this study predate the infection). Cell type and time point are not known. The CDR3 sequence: CASSNEGQPNEKLFF. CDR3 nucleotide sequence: TGTGCCAGCAGCAACGAGGGTCAGCCTAATGAAAAACTGTTTTTT.